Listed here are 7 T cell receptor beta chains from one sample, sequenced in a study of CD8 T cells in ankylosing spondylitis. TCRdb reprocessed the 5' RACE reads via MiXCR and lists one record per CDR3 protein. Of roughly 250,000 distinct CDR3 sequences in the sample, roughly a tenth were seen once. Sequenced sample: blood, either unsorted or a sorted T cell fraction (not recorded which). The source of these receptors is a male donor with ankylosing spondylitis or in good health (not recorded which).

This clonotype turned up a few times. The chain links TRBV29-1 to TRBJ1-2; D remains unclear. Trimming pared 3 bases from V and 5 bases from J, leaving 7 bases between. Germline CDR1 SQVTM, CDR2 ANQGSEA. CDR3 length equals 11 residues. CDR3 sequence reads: CSVEGPYGYTF. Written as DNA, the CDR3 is TGCAGCGTTGAGGGTCCTTATGGCTACACCTTC. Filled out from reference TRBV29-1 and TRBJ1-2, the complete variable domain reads SAVISQKPSRDICQRGTSLTIQCQVDSQVTMMFWYRQQPGQSLTLIATANQGSEATYESGFVIDKFPISRPNLTFSTLTVSNMSPEDSSIYLCSVEGPYGYTFGSGTRLTVV.

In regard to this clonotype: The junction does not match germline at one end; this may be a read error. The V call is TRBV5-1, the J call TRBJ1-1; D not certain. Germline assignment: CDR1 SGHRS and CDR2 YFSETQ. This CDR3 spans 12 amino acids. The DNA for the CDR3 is TGCGCCAGCGGCTCGCTCAACACTGCAGCTTTCTTT. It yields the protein CASGSLNTAAFF.

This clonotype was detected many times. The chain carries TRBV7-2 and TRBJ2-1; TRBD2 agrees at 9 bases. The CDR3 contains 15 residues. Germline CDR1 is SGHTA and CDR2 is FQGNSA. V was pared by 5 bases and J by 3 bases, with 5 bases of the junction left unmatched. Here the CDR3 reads CASSPSGGNYNEQFF. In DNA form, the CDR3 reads TGTGCCAGCAGCCCCAGCGGGGGGAACTACAATGAGCAGTTCTTC.

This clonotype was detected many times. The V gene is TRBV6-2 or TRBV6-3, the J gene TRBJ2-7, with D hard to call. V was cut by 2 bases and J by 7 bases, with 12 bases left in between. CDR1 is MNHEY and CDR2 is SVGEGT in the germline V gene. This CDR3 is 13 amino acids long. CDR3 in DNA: TGTGCCAGCAGTTACCCCTCCATCCGGGAGCAGTACTTC. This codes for CASSYPSIREQYF.

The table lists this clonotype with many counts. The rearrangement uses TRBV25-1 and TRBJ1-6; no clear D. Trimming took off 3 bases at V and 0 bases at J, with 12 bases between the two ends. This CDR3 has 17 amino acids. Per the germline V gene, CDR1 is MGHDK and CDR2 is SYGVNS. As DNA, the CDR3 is TGTGCCAGCAGTGATCCGGTTGGCAGCTCCTATAATTCACCCCTCCACTTT. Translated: CASSDPVGSSYNSPLHF.

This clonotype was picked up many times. The CDR3 region is CASRSEGWNTEAFF. The CDR3 nucleotides read TGTGCCAGCAGGTCCGAGGGGTGGAACACTGAAGCTTTCTTT. The rearrangement uses TRBV12-3 or TRBV12-4 and TRBJ1-1; D may be TRBD1 (5 bases). Between the trimmed V and J ends, which lost 6 bases and 1 base, there was a span of 12 bases. This CDR3 is 14 amino acids long.

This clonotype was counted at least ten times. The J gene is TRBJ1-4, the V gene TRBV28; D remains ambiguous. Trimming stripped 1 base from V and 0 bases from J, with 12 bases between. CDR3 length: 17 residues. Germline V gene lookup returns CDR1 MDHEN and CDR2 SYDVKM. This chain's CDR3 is CASSLSGRLATNEKLFF. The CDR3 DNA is TGTGCCAGCAGTTTATCGGGCAGGCTTGCAACTAATGAAAAACTGTTTTTT.